This passage covers 26 T cell receptor beta chains from one sample sequenced in a study of blood T cell repertoires in COVID-19. Here immunoSEQ multiplex PCR was the method, and the copy in TCRdb shows in-frame clones only, minus some. This sample has 200,000 to 250,000 clones, with 82% found just once. The specimen was peripheral blood. These receptors came from a woman in her late teens or twenties with acute or convalescent COVID-19.

V and J are TRBV7-2 and TRBJ2-2, with D unresolved. Between the trimmed V and J ends, which lost 1 base and 2 bases, there was a span of 11 bases. Germline CDR1 and CDR2: SGHTA and FQGNSA. This CDR3 comprises 16 residues. The CDR3 DNA reads as TGTGCCAGCAGCTTAGATTGGGCAGCCAACACCGGGGAGCTGTTTTTT. Residues: CASSLDWAANTGELFF.

This chain uses TRBV2 with TRBJ2-5; a weak D match, TRBD2 (6 bases). Trimming left V 2 bases short and J 9 bases short, with 16 bases between. This CDR3 is built from 14 residues. Germline V gene lookup returns CDR1 SNHLY and CDR2 FYNNEI. CDR3 sequence reads: CASSESAGTLAQYF. In nucleotides, the CDR3 is TGTGCCAGCAGTGAATCTGCAGGGACTTTAGCCCAGTACTTC.

The chain employs TRBV18 and TRBJ2-1, with D perhaps TRBD1 (5 bases). Germline lookup yields CDR1 KGHSH and CDR2 LQKENI. The CDR3 length is 12 residues. Trimming took off 1 base at V and 10 bases at J, with 8 bases between the two ends. The CDR3 DNA reads TGTGCCAGCTCACCACTTTCAGGGGAGCAGTTCTTC. Translating it yields CASSPLSGEQFF.

The J gene is TRBJ1-1, the V gene TRBV28, with D possibly being TRBD1 (5 bases). The germline V gene encodes CDR1 MDHEN and CDR2 SYDVKM. The CDR3 has 13 residues. V lost 6 bases to trimming and J lost 1 base, with 9 bases between them. CDR3 amino acids: CASRLQGNTEAFF. Written as DNA, the CDR3 is TGTGCCAGCAGACTTCAGGGGAACACTGAAGCTTTCTTT.

V is TRBV7-6 and J is TRBJ2-3; 10 bases map to TRBD1. Germline loops: CDR1 SGHVS, CDR2 FNYEAQ. CDR3 size: 17 residues. Germline trimming cut 1 base from V and 1 base from J; bases unmatched to any gene: 5. In DNA form, the CDR3 reads TGTGCCAGCAGCTTAGAGACAGGGGGCCCCCGCACAGATACGCAGTATTTT. Translation: CASSLETGGPRTDTQYF. Together with reference TRBV7-6 and TRBJ2-3, the CDR3 gives the full variable domain: GAGVSQSPRYKVTKRGQDVALRCDPISGHVSLYWYRQALGQGPEFLTYFNYEAQQDKSGLPNDRFSAERPEGSISTLTIQRTEQRDSAMYRCASSLETGGPRTDTQYFGPGTRLTVL.

This chain joins TRBV7-8 and TRBJ2-6; D call uncertain. Germline V lookup: CDR1 SGHVS, CDR2 FQNEAQ. The CDR3 is 17 residues long. V was trimmed by 5 bases and J by 0 bases, leaving 14 bases between them. CDR3 nucleotides: TGTGCCAGCAGCGTCAGGAATCTAAACTCTGGGGCCAACGTCCTGACTTTC. Its protein is CASSVRNLNSGANVLTF. Filled out from reference TRBV7-8 and TRBJ2-6, the complete variable domain reads GAGVSQSPRYKVAKRGQDVALRCDPISGHVSLFWYQQALGQGPEFLTYFQNEAQLDKSGLPSDRFFAERPEGSVSTLKIQRTQQEDSAVYLCASSVRNLNSGANVLTFGAGSRLTVL.

This sequence joins TRBV3-1 (or the pseudogene TRBV3-2) and TRBJ2-2, with 7 bases identical to TRBD1. CDR1 is LGHDT and CDR2 is YNNKEL in the germline V gene (reference sequence). The CDR3 totals 16 residues. The ends lost 4 bases at V and 1 base at J; junction bases unmatched: 6. The CDR3 is CASSLHWTGNTGELFF. CDR3 sequence (DNA): TGTGCCAGCAGCCTACATTGGACAGGGAACACCGGGGAGCTGTTTTTT.

The V and J genes are TRBV24-1 and TRBJ2-2; unclear D gene. CDR1 and CDR2 (germline): KGHDR, SFDVKD. CDR3 length equals 13 residues. Trimming shortened V by 4 bases and J by 1 base, and 3 bases separated the two germline ends. The CDR3 region is CATSDRNTGELFF. CDR3 DNA sequence: TGTGCCACCAGTGACAGGAACACCGGGGAGCTGTTTTTT.

The V and J genes are TRBV10-1 and TRBJ2-7; D is perhaps TRBD1 (5 bases). Trimming cost V 6 bases and J 4 bases, with 13 bases left between them. The CDR3 is 13 residues long. Germline loops: CDR1 WNHNN, CDR2 SYGVQD (reference sequence). The CDR3 is CASSPGQPYEQYF. As DNA, the CDR3 is TGCGCCAGCAGCCCTGGACAACCGTACGAGCAGTACTTC.

The V call is TRBV6-2 or TRBV6-3, the J call TRBJ1-1; D is undetermined. This CDR3 contains 13 residues. Trimming cost V 2 bases and J 5 bases, with 9 bases left between them. CDR1 is MNHEY, CDR2 SVGEGT, per germline. The CDR3 loop is CASSYRQMTEAFF. As DNA, the CDR3 is TGTGCCAGCAGTTACCGCCAGATGACTGAAGCTTTCTTT.

The chain recombines TRBV4-1 with TRBJ2-3, with no clear D. Trimming stripped 4 bases from V and 5 bases from J, with 13 bases between. CDR3 length: 14 amino acids. The V gene's germline CDR1 is MGHRA and CDR2 YSYEKL. As DNA, the CDR3 is TGCGCCAGCAGCCCGACTGATATGAAAGATACGCAGTATTTT. It is translated as CASSPTDMKDTQYF.

The chain employs TRBV27 and TRBJ2-7; TRBD2 matches at 7 bases. With 1 base clipped from V and 2 bases from J, the junction kept 5 bases outside the gene matches. Germline V gene lookup returns CDR1 MNHEY and CDR2 SMNVEV (reference sequence). CDR3 size: 15 residues. CDR3 region: CASSLLGREAYEQYF. CDR3 coding DNA: TGTGCCAGCAGTTTATTGGGCCGGGAGGCCTACGAGCAGTACTTC.

This clone appeared once. The chain has TRBV9 and TRBJ1-2; D is perhaps TRBD1 (5 bases). Germline values: CDR1 SGDLS, CDR2 YYNGEE. The CDR3 is 17 residues long. V was cut by 0 bases and J by 2 bases, with 17 bases left in between. CDR3 protein: CASSVASGGTDNYGYTF. CDR3 nucleotides: TGTGCCAGCAGCGTAGCTTCCGGGGGGACTGACAACTATGGCTACACCTTC.

The chain couples TRBV24-1 to TRBJ2-2; D is perhaps TRBD1 (6 bases). CDR3 length equals 15 residues. V lost 4 bases and J 8 bases, leaving 16 bases between the germline ends. CDR1 and CDR2 (germline): KGHDR, SFDVKD. The CDR3 sequence is CATSDPSSTGGELFF. The CDR3 nucleotides read TGTGCCACCAGTGACCCCTCTAGCACAGGGGGGGAGCTGTTTTTT.

J is TRBJ2-5 and V is TRBV7-7, with TRBD1 identical over 10 bases. The CDR3 covers 15 residues. CDR1 is SSHAT, CDR2 FNYEAQ, per germline (reference sequence). CDR3 sequence (DNA): TGTGCTAGCGGAACCGGGACAGGGGCCCAAGAGACCCAGTACTTC. Its translation is CASGTGTGAQETQYF.

The chain links TRBV9 to TRBJ2-3, with D maybe TRBD2 (5 bases). The CDR3 runs 17 residues. The V end was cut by 0 bases, the J end by 2 bases, with 16 bases between. The germline V gene encodes CDR1 SGDLS and CDR2 YYNGEE. In nucleotides, the CDR3 is TGTGCCAGCAGCGTAGGGTCCATAGCGCGGTCCACAGATACGCAGTATTTT. Translating it yields CASSVGSIARSTDTQYF.

This rearrangement joins TRBV5-1 to TRBJ2-3; 10 nucleotides agree with TRBD1. Germline CDR1 and CDR2: SGHRS and YFSETQ. Trimming at V came to 4 bases and at J to 4 bases, leaving 6 bases not matched to a gene. The CDR3 has 15 residues. The CDR3: CASSPPGTGADTQYF. DNA of the CDR3: TGCGCCAGCAGCCCGCCCGGGACAGGGGCAGATACGCAGTATTTT.

This clone was recorded only once. The V and J genes are TRBV30 and TRBJ2-1; 7 positions match TRBD1. The germline gives CDR1 GTSNPN, CDR2 SVGIG (reference sequence). This CDR3 spans 14 amino acids. After removal of 2 bases from V and 3 bases from J, the junction contained 4 bases not matched to a gene. The CDR3 DNA reads as TGTGCCTGGAGTACGGGACAGCGCTACAATGAGCAGTTCTTC. It is translated as CAWSTGQRYNEQFF.

This chain connects TRBV11-2 to TRBJ1-2; a weak D match, TRBD1 (5 bases). Germline CDR1 is SGHAT and CDR2 is FQNNGV. This CDR3 contains 13 residues. The ends were cut back, 5 bases at V and 8 bases at J, with 15 bases in the middle. In DNA form, the CDR3 reads TGTGCCAGCAGCCCAAGCGGGCAGGGCGGCTACACCTTC. Amino acid sequence: CASSPSGQGGYTF.

The J gene is TRBJ2-2, the V gene TRBV18, with 12 bases identical to TRBD2. Germline lookup yields CDR1 KGHSH and CDR2 LQKENI. V shed 2 bases and J 5 bases; nucleotides not matched to a gene: 3. The CDR3 consists of 16 residues. CDR3 sequence (DNA): TGTGCCAGCTCACCAGGACTAGCGGGACTTACCGGGGAGCTGTTTTTT. This codes for CASSPGLAGLTGELFF.

The chain employs TRBV5-4 and TRBJ2-7; D perhaps matches TRBD2 (6 bases). Germline CDR1 and CDR2: SGHNT and YYREEE (reference sequence). The CDR3 contains 14 residues. The V and J ends lost 4 bases and 0 bases respectively, with 11 bases between them. CDR3 sequence: CASSTRESSYEQYF. The CDR3 coding sequence is TGTGCCAGCAGCACTCGGGAGAGCTCCTACGAGCAGTACTTC.

This clone appeared a single time. The genes are TRBV5-1 and TRBJ2-5; TRBD2 matches at 9 bases. J gave up 5 bases and V 0 bases, and 11 bases lay outside the gene matches. The CDR3 is 17 amino acids. Germline V lookup: CDR1 SGHRS, CDR2 YFSETQ. This CDR3 reads CASSLEAGGPVGETQYF. The CDR3 DNA reads TGCGCCAGCAGCTTGGAGGCGGGAGGGCCCGTTGGGGAGACCCAGTACTTC.

J is TRBJ2-3 and V is TRBV3-1 (or the pseudogene TRBV3-2), with D hard to call. CDR1 is LGHDT and CDR2 is YNNKEL in the germline V gene (reference sequence). This CDR3 has 15 amino acids. V lost 1 base to trimming and J lost 1 base, with 9 bases between them. The chain's CDR3 is CASSQVVSRTDTQYF. The CDR3 coding sequence is TGTGCCAGCAGCCAAGTAGTAAGCCGCACAGATACGCAGTATTTT.

The chain links TRBV5-4 to TRBJ1-1; perhaps TRBD1 as D (5 bases). From germline, CDR1 is SGHNT and CDR2 YYREEE (reference sequence). The CDR3 has 13 amino acids. V lost 2 bases and J 4 bases, leaving 9 bases between the germline ends. The CDR3 DNA reads as TGTGCCAGCAGCTTTAACGGGGGCACTGAAGCTTTCTTT. Its translation is CASSFNGGTEAFF.

This clone has only one observation. Here the CDR3 DNA reads TGTGCCAGCAGTTTATTGACAGGGGGCTCCTACGAGCAGTACTTC. Residues: CASSLLTGGSYEQYF. V usage is TRBV28 and J usage is TRBJ2-7; 9 bases match TRBD1. Germline assignment: CDR1 MDHEN and CDR2 SYDVKM. Trimming removed 1 base from V and 0 bases from J; junction bases left unmatched: 1. The CDR3 runs 15 residues.

The chain combines TRBV7-8 with TRBJ1-1; possibly TRBD1 for D (6 bases). V lost 1 base to trimming and J lost 2 bases, with 11 bases between them. The length of the CDR3 is 15 residues. The germline CDR1 and CDR2 sequences are SGHVS and FQNEAQ. The CDR3 nucleotides read TGTGCCAGCAGCTTAGTTGGGGGCTACAACACTGAAGCTTTCTTT. It codes for CASSLVGGYNTEAFF.